This TCR beta chain originates from a study of blood T cell repertoires in COVID-19. In the authors' methods: Estimates of nucleated cell counts were drawn from the amplification of reference gene primers. Profiled with immunoSEQ multiplex PCR; TCRdb holds only in-frame clones, not every one. That table supplies the V and J calls and clone size; D and trimming were determined from the DNA. The data hold some 83,000 clones, with approximately 78% observed a single time. The sequence was obtained from a human donor in a cohort sampled during active COVID-19. Material: peripheral blood.

CDR3 region: CASSPGAGDSFSYEQYF. The CDR3 coding sequence is TGTGCCAGCAGTCCCGGCGCCGGGGACAGCTTTTCCTACGAGCAGTACTTC. The chain employs TRBV6-6 and TRBJ2-7; TRBD1 matches 7 bases. V was clipped by 5 bases and J by 1 base; unmatched bases: 14. The germline CDR1 and CDR2 sequences are MNHNY and SVGAGI (reference sequence). CDR3 length: 17 amino acids.